What follows are 3 T cell receptor beta chains derived from one specimen sequenced in a study of T-cell reconstitution after alpha-beta-depleted transplantation in children. Molecular barcoding with unique molecular identifiers was used for the TCRbeta library. MiXCR, applied by TCRdb to the PCR reads, yields one record per CDR3 protein. The sample consists of 450,000 to 550,000 distinct CDR3 sequences, around 10% of them appearing once. Sequencing used PBMCs, mostly from graft donor cells, obtained 180 days after TCRalphabeta/CD19-depleted stem cell transplant. These receptors originate from a female patient aged 2-15 years who had a stem cell transplant for aplastic anemia, so the T cells may come from the graft donor.

V usage is TRBV7-2 and J usage is TRBJ2-7; D is unclear. This CDR3 has 17 amino acids. V gave up 2 bases and J gave up 5 bases, with 22 bases separating them. Germline V lookup: CDR1 SGHTA, CDR2 FQGNSA. Written as DNA, the CDR3 is TGTGCCAGCAGCTTAAGTGTGGGCGAGATATATTTCAACGAGCAGTACGTC. It specifies CASSLSVGEIYFNEQYV.

This clonotype came up many times. The rearrangement joins TRBV7-2 to TRBJ1-6; a weak D match, TRBD1 (5 bases). Germline values: CDR1 SGHTA, CDR2 FQGNSA. The V end was cut by 0 bases, the J end by 9 bases, with 12 bases between. The CDR3 runs 15 residues. CDR3 bases: TGTGCCAGCAGCTTAGCGGGCCAGGGAGGTTCACCCCTCCACTTT. Its protein is CASSLAGQGGSPLHF.

V and J are TRBV4-3 and TRBJ1-2, with 7 bases aligning to TRBD1. Germline V gene data show CDR1 as LGHNA and CDR2 as YSLEER. V gave up 6 bases and J gave up 6 bases; unmatched junction bases: 4. The CDR3 spans 12 residues. The CDR3 region is CASRTGADGYTF. As DNA, the CDR3 is TGCGCCAGCAGAACAGGGGCAGATGGCTACACCTTC.